The TCR beta chain described here comes from a study of shared clonotypes between healthy human individuals. Study-wide results and limits: The study generally estimated greater richness for naive than memory subsets. Sampling was confined to blood; repertoires within tissues likely differ.

Turning to this clone: Its target is unknown.

CDR1 is SGHKS, CDR2 YYEKEE, per germline (reference sequence). CDR3 length: 12 residues. The V and J ends lost 1 base and 7 bases respectively, with 8 bases between them. At deep level, the assay was performed. The DNA input per sorted-subset replicate PCR was 200 ng, corresponding to tens of thousands of T cell genomes. The method was immunoSEQ multiplex PCR; TCRdb's version includes in-frame clones alone and lacks a portion of them. The repertoire holds about 2.3 million clones, with around 92% as singletons. This receptor was obtained from a man between 18 and 29 years old in good health. Some clones in this sample may be carry-over from other donors' samples. The chain couples TRBV5-5 to TRBJ1-2; D possibly corresponds to TRBD1 (6 bases). The material sequenced was naive CD4+ T cells from PBMCs. Regarding subset: CD45RA+ positively selected. The DNA of the CDR3 is TGTGCCAGCAGCTTGCCAGGGGCTGGCTACACCTTC. Translating gives CASSLPGAGYTF. Supplemented by reference TRBV5-5 and TRBJ1-2, the full variable domain reads DAGVTQSPTHLIKTRGQQVTLRCSPISGHKSVSWYQQVLGQGPQFIFQYYEKEERGRGNFPDRFSARQFPNYSSELNVNALLLGDSALYLCASSLPGAGYTFGSGTRLTVV.